The 27 T cell receptor beta chains given below trace back to one sample, sequenced in a study of blood T cell repertoires in COVID-19. Some clones are missing from TCRdb's copy, which holds only in-frame ones; the method was immunoSEQ multiplex PCR. Of fewer than 140,000 clones listed, 71% are singletons. The sample was peripheral blood. Source of these receptors: a human donor with acute or convalescent COVID-19. The donor label of this sample is uncertain.

CDR3 protein: CASSLGRWDTGELFF. In nucleotides, the CDR3 is TGTGCCAGCAGCCTCGGGAGGTGGGACACCGGGGAGCTGTTTTTT. The chain combines TRBV7-9 with TRBJ2-2; 7 nucleotides align to TRBD2. The J segment lost 3 bases and the V segment lost 5 bases, leaving 6 bases of the junction unmatched. CDR1 is SEHNR and CDR2 is FQNEAQ in the germline V gene (reference sequence). The CDR3 length is 15 residues. Together with reference TRBV7-9 and TRBJ2-2, the CDR3 gives the full variable domain: DTGVSQNPRHKITKRGQNVTFRCDPISEHNRLYWYRQTLGQGPEFLTYFQNEAQLEKSRLLSDRFSAERPKGSFSTLEIQRTEQGDSAMYLCASSLGRWDTGELFFGEGSRLTVL.

The rearrangement joins TRBV19 to TRBJ1-5, with 9 nucleotides matching TRBD1. CDR3 length: 17 amino acids. The germline V gene encodes CDR1 LNHDA and CDR2 SQIVND (reference sequence). V was clipped by 7 bases and J by 2 bases; unmatched bases: 12. The CDR3 sequence: CASTRTGAGLRNQPQHF. As DNA, the CDR3 is TGTGCCAGTACTCGGACAGGGGCAGGGTTACGCAATCAGCCCCAGCATTTT.

The J gene is TRBJ1-2, the V gene TRBV18; 7 bases line up with TRBD1. The CDR3 sequence is 14 residues long. V lost 1 base and J lost 3; bases outside the gene matches: 2. Germline CDR1 reads KGHSH; CDR2 reads LQKENI. In nucleotides, the CDR3 is TGTGCCAGCTCACCACAAGGGACAGACTATGGCTACACCTTC. Translation gives CASSPQGTDYGYTF.

This clone occurred many times. The chain links TRBV4-2 to TRBJ2-1, with 7 bases identical to TRBD2. The germline gives CDR1 LGHNA, CDR2 YNFKEQ. The CDR3 totals 16 residues. V lost 0 bases, J lost 0 bases, and 2 bases stayed unmatched. DNA of the CDR3: TGTGCCAGCAGCCAAGATATAGCGGGCTCCTACAATGAGCAGTTCTTC. It translates to CASSQDIAGSYNEQFF.

This clone was picked up one time. V is TRBV7-2 and J is TRBJ1-1; D perhaps matches TRBD1 (5 bases). The germline V gene has CDR1 SGHTA and CDR2 FQGNSA. The V end was cut by 0 bases, the J end by 4 bases, with 15 bases between. The CDR3 is 16 amino acids. The CDR3 loop reads CASSLAPPGGGTEAFF. DNA for the CDR3: TGTGCCAGCAGCTTAGCCCCCCCAGGCGGGGGCACTGAAGCTTTCTTT.

The CDR3 region has the DNA TGTGCCAGTAGTACAGGGGTGGCTGAAGCTTTCTTT. Its translation is CASSTGVAEAFF. The rearrangement links TRBV19 to TRBJ1-1, with D possibly TRBD1 on 6 matching bases. Between the trimmed V and J ends, which lost 4 bases and 6 bases, there was a span of 9 bases. Germline CDR1 reads LNHDA; CDR2 reads SQIVND (reference sequence). The CDR3 has 12 amino acids.

The chain combines TRBV19 with TRBJ2-2, with a tentative D call TRBD1 (5 bases). The CDR3 has 14 residues. V was trimmed by 7 bases and J by 0 bases, leaving 9 bases between them. Germline CDR1 and CDR2: LNHDA and SQIVND (reference sequence). Here the CDR3 DNA reads TGTGCCAGTAAAAAGGGGACGAACACCGGGGAGCTGTTTTTT. This codes for CASKKGTNTGELFF.

CDR3 amino acids: CASSLSGGGETQYF. The CDR3 DNA follows: TGTGCCAGCTCACTCTCCGGGGGAGGAGAGACCCAGTACTTC. The chain links TRBV18 to TRBJ2-5, with a tentative D call TRBD2 (6 bases). The CDR3 has 14 residues. V gave up 4 bases and J gave up 4 bases, with 13 bases separating them. CDR1 and CDR2 (germline): KGHSH, LQKENI.

The J gene is TRBJ1-2, the V gene TRBV7-2, with 9 bases matching TRBD1. CDR3 length: 14 amino acids. J was trimmed by 8 bases and V by 5 bases; bases with no gene match: 9. Germline V lookup: CDR1 SGHTA, CDR2 FQGNSA. The CDR3 DNA is TGTGCCAGCAGCCCGACGGGACAGGGCTTAGGCTACACCTTC. Encoded protein: CASSPTGQGLGYTF. The whole variable domain, filled in from reference TRBV7-2 and TRBJ1-2, reads GAGVSQSPSNKVTEKGKDVELRCDPISGHTALYWYRQSLGQGLEFLIYFQGNSAPDKSGLPSDRFSAERTGGSVSTLTIQRTQQEDSAVYLCASSPTGQGLGYTFGSGTRLTVV.

This clone was counted a single time. The chain joins TRBV9 to TRBJ1-6; 9 positions match TRBD1. J was trimmed by 6 bases and V by 6 bases; bases with no gene match: 7. The germline CDR1 and CDR2 sequences are SGDLS and YYNGEE. The CDR3 runs to 15 residues. This chain's CDR3 is CASTLGTGINSPLHF. The CDR3 bases are TGTGCCAGCACCCTTGGGACAGGGATTAATTCACCCCTCCACTTT.

The chain combines TRBV2 with TRBJ1-3; possible D gene TRBD1, 6 bases. This CDR3 has 15 amino acids. V was shortened by 5 bases and J by 1 base, with 12 bases between the two germline ends. Germline V gives CDR1 SNHLY, CDR2 FYNNEI. For the CDR3, the DNA is TGTGCCAGCAGTCAAACAGGGTCTTCTGGAAACACCATATATTTT. Translation gives CASSQTGSSGNTIYF.

The CDR3: CASRAGGPVPDTQYF. Here the CDR3 DNA reads TGTGCCAGCAGAGCGGGGGGGCCAGTCCCAGATACGCAGTATTTT. This chain links TRBV6-5 with TRBJ2-3; 10 bases map to TRBD2. The V gene end was trimmed by 6 bases and the J gene end by 4 bases; junction bases not matched to a gene: 7. Germline V gene data show CDR1 as MNHEY and CDR2 as SVGAGI. This CDR3 is 15 amino acids long.

V gene TRBV28 combines with J gene TRBJ2-1; 16 nucleotides match TRBD2. Germline V gives CDR1 MDHEN, CDR2 SYDVKM. There are 20 residues in the CDR3. The V and J ends lost 3 bases and 0 bases, in that order; junction bases with no gene match: 8. DNA for the CDR3: TGTGCCAGCAGTTTTCCTCCGGGACTAGCGGGGGGGAGCTCCTACAATGAGCAGTTCTTC. Encoded protein: CASSFPPGLAGGSSYNEQFF.

The chain carries TRBV28 and TRBJ1-3; D gene unclear. Germline V gene lookup returns CDR1 MDHEN and CDR2 SYDVKM. The CDR3 runs to 15 residues. V lost 3 bases and J lost 0, with 9 bases in between. CDR3 in DNA: TGTGCCAGCAGTTTCGAGATATTCTCTGGAAACACCATATATTTT. Protein sequence: CASSFEIFSGNTIYF.

V gene TRBV28 combines with J gene TRBJ1-6; 10 nucleotides align to TRBD1. CDR3 length: 17 amino acids. The trim removed 1 base at V and 2 bases at J, leaving 2 bases unmatched. In germline, CDR1 is MDHEN, CDR2 SYDVKM. CDR3 loop: CASSLYGQGAYNSPLHF. Here the CDR3 DNA reads TGTGCCAGCAGTTTATACGGACAGGGGGCCTATAATTCACCCCTCCACTTT.

This sequence joins TRBV27 and TRBJ1-2, with D unresolved. In germline, CDR1 is MNHEY, CDR2 SMNVEV (reference sequence). The CDR3 contains 13 residues. Trimming removed 3 bases at V and 4 bases at J, with 9 bases between. Here the CDR3 DNA reads TGTGCCAGCAGTTTCGGGGAGGGCTATGGCTACACCTTC. Translated, it gives CASSFGEGYGYTF.

The chain uses TRBV7-9 and TRBJ1-2; 7 bases map to TRBD1. The CDR3 is made up of 15 amino acids. J was trimmed by 8 bases and V by 1 base; bases with no gene match: 10. Germline CDR1 is SEHNR and CDR2 is FQNEAQ (reference sequence). CDR3 sequence: CASSLVLSGGRGYTF. The CDR3 DNA sequence: TGTGCCAGCAGCTTAGTCCTATCAGGGGGAAGGGGCTACACCTTC.

This clone was observed many times. V gene TRBV2 combines with J gene TRBJ2-5; 7 nucleotides match TRBD2. The CDR3 consists of 14 residues. Germline V gene data show CDR1 as SNHLY and CDR2 as FYNNEI. V trimming: 8 bases; J trimming: 1 base; junction bases outside the gene matches: 7. This CDR3 is CASCMGGFQETQYF. The CDR3 nucleotides read TGTGCCAGCTGTATGGGGGGGTTCCAAGAGACCCAGTACTTC. Based on the CDR3 plus reference TRBV2 and TRBJ2-5, the full variable domain is EPEVTQTPSHQVTQMGQEVILRCVPISNHLYFYWYRQILGQKVEFLVSFYNNEISEKSEIFDDQFSVERPDGSNFTLKIRSTKLEDSAMYFCASCMGGFQETQYFGPGTRLLVL.

The V gene is TRBV4-1, the J gene TRBJ2-3; the D gene is possibly TRBD2 (6 bases). Trimming removed 3 bases at V and 5 bases at J, with 15 bases between. The CDR3 length is 15 residues. Germline V lookup: CDR1 MGHRA, CDR2 YSYEKL. CDR3 protein: CASSQLGGLGDTQYF. CDR3 in DNA: TGCGCCAGCAGCCAGCTCGGAGGGCTGGGAGATACGCAGTATTTT.

CDR3 DNA sequence: TGCGCCAGCAGCCGGGGACAGTCCGAGGGCTACACCTTC. Protein product: CASSRGQSEGYTF. The rearrangement links TRBV5-1 to TRBJ1-2, with TRBD1 matching over 7 bases. This CDR3 has 13 residues. The ends lost 4 bases at V and 8 bases at J; junction bases unmatched: 8. Looked up from germline, CDR1 is SGHRS and CDR2 is YFSETQ.

The chain links TRBV6-6 to TRBJ1-2, with 10 bases lining up with TRBD1. The CDR3 consists of 13 residues. With V trimmed by 7 bases and J by 11 bases, 10 bases remained unmatched. Germline CDR1 reads MNHNY; CDR2 reads SVGAGI (reference sequence). CDR3 region: CASKPGTGVSYTF. Here the CDR3 DNA reads TGTGCCAGCAAACCCGGGACAGGGGTCAGTTACACCTTC.

The chain is built from TRBV6-5 and TRBJ2-3; a possible D gene is TRBD1 (6 bases). CDR3 length: 14 amino acids. Germline CDR1 reads MNHEY; CDR2 reads SVGAGI. V shed 4 bases and J shed 6 bases, with 14 bases lying between them. Written as DNA, the CDR3 is TGTGCCAGCAGTTCCAACACAGGGCCCGATACGCAGTATTTT. This translates into CASSSNTGPDTQYF.

This clone was seen only a few times. The rearrangement links TRBV27 to TRBJ1-6, with 7 bases matching TRBD1. Per the germline V gene, CDR1 is MNHEY and CDR2 is SMNVEV (reference sequence). CDR3 length: 17 amino acids. V dropped 6 bases and J dropped 4; count of bases not matched to a gene: 12. CDR3 DNA sequence: TGTGCCAGCAGCCCTAGAGTTCTACAGGGGTATAATTCACCCCTCCACTTT. As protein: CASSPRVLQGYNSPLHF.

This chain connects TRBV7-2 to TRBJ1-2; D perhaps matches TRBD1 (6 bases). V was trimmed by 1 base and J by 5 bases, leaving 14 bases between them. CDR3 length equals 15 residues. Looked up from germline, CDR1 is SGHTA and CDR2 is FQGNSA. CDR3 bases: TGTGCCAGCAGCTTAGGGGGTGGGCAGGGGTATGGCTACACCTTC. This gives the protein CASSLGGGQGYGYTF.

Regarding this clone: Other DNA sequences from this sample encode an identical CDR3 as well. The chain is built from TRBV5-1 and TRBJ2-5, with TRBD1 matching 8 bases. The CDR3 totals 15 residues. Per the germline V gene, CDR1 is SGHRS and CDR2 is YFSETQ. Losses at the gene ends were 3 bases for V and 2 bases for J; bases not matched to a gene: 6. The CDR3 region has the DNA TGCGCCAGCAGCTCCTACAGGGGGTCTCAAGAGACCCAGTACTTC. This translates into CASSSYRGSQETQYF.

The sample holds a few counts of this clone. CDR3 nucleotides: TGTGCCAGCAGCCAGGCCGGGACATCTGGAAACACCATATATTTT. This gives the protein CASSQAGTSGNTIYF. The chain joins TRBV3-1 (or the pseudogene TRBV3-2) to TRBJ1-3, with TRBD1 as a possible D gene (6 bases). Germline loops: CDR1 LGHDT, CDR2 YNNKEL (reference sequence). The CDR3 is 15 amino acids. V lost 3 bases and J lost 1, with 10 bases in between.

The chain has TRBV4-1 and TRBJ1-5; D is possibly TRBD1 (5 bases). Germline-derived CDR1 and CDR2 are MGHRA and YSYEKL. CDR3 length: 18 amino acids. V was shortened by 0 bases and J by 2 bases, with 17 bases between the two germline ends. The CDR3 DNA reads as TGCGCCAGCAGCCAAGAGGTTTTTGGGGCTGGCGGCAATCAGCCCCAGCATTTT. Encoded protein: CASSQEVFGAGGNQPQHF.